This T cell receptor beta chain is from a study of blood T cell repertoires in COVID-19. The wider study: There were acute and convalescent COVID-19 samples, and they came from the United States, Italy and Spain. T cells, B-cell-depleted T cells, or PBMCs supplied cDNA or gDNA.

The CDR3 has 15 amino acids. The J segment lost 7 bases and the V segment lost 6 bases, leaving 10 bases of the junction unmatched. Germline loops: CDR1 SGDLS, CDR2 YYNGEE. As handled by the study authors: Reference gene primer amplification gave estimated nucleated cell counts. Generated by immunoSEQ multiplex PCR, the TCRdb table keeps only in-frame clones and is missing some. That table furnishes V, J and clone size, whereas the DNA furnished D and trimming. The repertoire includes 30,000 to 50,000 clones, more than 75% of them detected once, and about 14% sits in the top ten. The J gene is TRBJ2-2, the V gene TRBV9; 9 bases align to TRBD1. This sequence was found in a man aged 50-60 years with active or convalescent COVID-19. The sequencing input was peripheral blood. This CDR3 is CASTPKTGGHGELFF. The CDR3 nucleotides read TGTGCCAGCACCCCCAAGACAGGGGGTCACGGGGAGCTGTTTTTT.